One sample yielded the 27 T cell receptor beta chains listed below, sequenced in a study of T cells after yellow fever vaccination. TCRdb processed the 5' RACE reads anew with MiXCR; each CDR3 protein has one entry. The table includes 450,000 to 600,000 distinct CDR3 sequences, approximately 12% detected once. The sequences come from PBMCs, collected on the day of the yellow fever booster vaccination. These receptors were obtained from a man aged 30 to 45 who received the YFV17D yellow fever vaccine.

The chain couples TRBV5-1 to TRBJ2-3; maybe TRBD2 (6 bases). V gave up 4 bases and J gave up 6 bases, with 15 bases separating them. The CDR3 spans 14 residues. Per the germline V gene, CDR1 is SGHRS and CDR2 is YFSETQ. Here the CDR3 reads CASSVGAGRDTQYF. The CDR3 DNA reads as TGCGCCAGCAGCGTCGGGGCAGGGAGGGATACGCAGTATTTT. Full variable domain (rest looked up from reference TRBV5-1 and TRBJ2-3): KAGVTQTPRYLIKTRGQQVTLSCSPISGHRSVSWYQQTPGQGLQFLFEYFSETQRNKGNFPGRFSGRQFSNSRSEMNVSTLELGDSALYLCASSVGAGRDTQYFGPGTRLTVL.

This clonotype was detected ten times or more. V and J are TRBV7-2 and TRBJ2-7; the D gene is possibly TRBD1 (7 bases). V was shortened by 6 bases and J by 1 base, with 13 bases between the two germline ends. The CDR3 consists of 14 residues. Germline CDR1 and CDR2: SGHTA and FQGNSA. The CDR3 sequence: CASRQGGQSYEQYF. DNA for the CDR3: TGTGCCAGCAGGCAGGGGGGTCAGTCCTACGAGCAGTACTTC.

The chain recombines TRBV27 with TRBJ2-1; D gene unclear. V gave up 8 bases and J gave up 4 bases, with 9 bases separating them. The CDR3 contains 12 residues. Germline V gene sequence: CDR1 MNHEY, CDR2 SMNVEV (reference sequence). CDR3 in amino acids: CASQVGYNEQFF. CDR3 nucleotides: TGTGCCAGCCAAGTGGGGTACAATGAGCAGTTCTTC.

The chain carries TRBV12-3 or TRBV12-4 and TRBJ2-1, with TRBD2 matching over 11 bases. This CDR3 has 15 amino acids. V lost 6 bases and J lost 7; bases outside the gene matches: 8. The CDR3 is CASSELAGVNNEQFF. CDR3 bases: TGTGCCAGCAGCGAACTAGCGGGAGTCAATAATGAGCAGTTCTTC.

V and J are TRBV24-1 and TRBJ2-1; no clear D. The V end lost 9 bases, the J end lost 7 bases, and 9 bases lay between the germline ends. Germline CDR1 and CDR2: KGHDR and SFDVKD. The CDR3 contains 11 residues. CDR3 sequence: CATRRNNEQFF. In nucleotides, the CDR3 is TGTGCCACCCGTCGGAATAATGAGCAGTTCTTC.

The chain employs TRBV7-8 and TRBJ2-7, with 9 nucleotides matching TRBD1. The CDR3 runs 19 residues. The germline CDR1 and CDR2 sequences are SGHVS and FQNEAQ. V was clipped by 6 bases and J by 4 bases; unmatched bases: 22. This CDR3 is CASRRTGGFGASGRYEQYF. The CDR3 DNA sequence: TGTGCCAGCAGGAGAACAGGGGGCTTCGGGGCTAGCGGAAGGTACGAGCAGTACTTC.

V and J are TRBV10-3 and TRBJ2-5; no firm D call. The germline V gene has CDR1 ENHRY and CDR2 SYGVKD. CDR3 length: 17 residues. V lost 0 bases and J lost 2, with 16 bases in between. Written as DNA, the CDR3 is TGTGCCATCAGTGAGTCGTACCAAGTACCTCAACAAGAGACCCAGTACTTC. Protein product: CAISESYQVPQQETQYF.

This clonotype appeared a few times. This chain joins TRBV7-7 and TRBJ2-5; D is undetermined. This CDR3 contains 13 residues. V was pared by 0 bases and J by 5 bases, with 7 bases between. CDR1 is SSHAT, CDR2 FNYEAQ, per germline (reference sequence). The chain's CDR3 is CASSLAERETQYF. As DNA, the CDR3 is TGTGCCAGCAGCTTAGCGGAACGGGAGACCCAGTACTTC.

The V call is TRBV9, the J call TRBJ2-1, with 11 bases matching TRBD2. J gave up 7 bases and V 6 bases, and 3 bases lay outside the gene matches. The CDR3 loop spans 13 amino acids. The germline V gene encodes CDR1 SGDLS and CDR2 YYNGEE. CDR3 nucleotides: TGTGCCAGCACAGGGACTAGCGGAAATGAGCAGTTCTTC. The encoded protein is CASTGTSGNEQFF.

The rearrangement joins TRBV27 to TRBJ2-7; maybe TRBD2 (6 bases). V was trimmed by 5 bases and J by 2 bases, leaving 16 bases between them. Germline CDR1 and CDR2: MNHEY and SMNVEV (reference sequence). This CDR3 has 15 amino acids. The CDR3 region has the DNA TGTGCCAGCAGTGCCCCGGGGGTCCCCCCCTACGAGCAGTACTTC. It specifies CASSAPGVPPYEQYF.

The gene calls are TRBV7-9 and TRBJ2-1, with 10 bases fitting TRBD2. The germline CDR1 and CDR2 sequences are SEHNR and FQNEAQ (reference sequence). The CDR3 covers 17 residues. V was pared by 1 base and J by 8 bases, with 11 bases of the junction left unmatched. For the CDR3, the DNA is TGTGCCAGCAGCTTAGATGTAGGGGGACTAGCGTACGATGAGCAGTTCTTC. Translating it yields CASSLDVGGLAYDEQFF.

This rearrangement joins TRBV6-4 to TRBJ2-7, with 7 bases matching TRBD2. CDR1 is MRHNA and CDR2 is SNTAGT in the germline V gene. The CDR3 spans 13 residues. The J segment lost 6 bases and the V segment lost 2 bases, leaving 4 bases of the junction unmatched. CDR3 coding DNA: TGTGCCAGCAGTGACGGGCCTAGCGGCGAGCAGTACTTC. Protein sequence: CASSDGPSGEQYF.

V gene TRBV5-1 combines with J gene TRBJ2-7; no definite D call. The V gene lost 6 bases and the J gene lost 4 bases, with 8 bases spanning the gap. The CDR3 sequence is 11 residues long. In germline, CDR1 is SGHRS, CDR2 YFSETQ. CDR3 protein: CASNSNYEQYF. DNA of the CDR3: TGCGCCAGCAACTCAAATTACGAGCAGTACTTC.

The J gene is TRBJ1-5, the V gene TRBV12-3 or TRBV12-4, with a tentative D call TRBD1 (6 bases). This CDR3 spans 14 amino acids. The germline V and J ends were trimmed by 4 bases and 5 bases, with 12 bases remaining between them. CDR3 region: CASSSWGPHQPQHF. DNA for the CDR3: TGTGCCAGCAGTTCCTGGGGGCCCCATCAGCCCCAGCATTTT.

This chain uses TRBV21-1 with TRBJ1-4; the table's D call, TRBD1, was not checked against the DNA. TRBV21-1 is a documented pseudogene. This CDR3 spans 12 amino acids. CDR3 protein: CAIPWDRPGLFF. CDR3 in DNA: TGTGCCATACCCTGGGATCGACCAGGGCTGTTTTTT.

The J gene is TRBJ2-1, the V gene TRBV27; TRBD2 might be the D (5 bases). V was pared by 10 bases and J by 4 bases, with 11 bases between. CDR1 and CDR2 (germline): MNHEY, SMNVEV (reference sequence). The CDR3 covers 12 residues. The CDR3 region has the DNA TGTGCCACGAAGCGGTTTTACAATGAGCAGTTCTTC. It codes for CATKRFYNEQFF.

This clonotype occurred a few times. V usage is TRBV6-1 and J usage is TRBJ1-5; D possibly corresponds to TRBD1 (6 bases). Germline CDR1 reads MNHNS; CDR2 reads SASEGT. The CDR3 consists of 14 residues. V was shortened by 8 bases and J by 0 bases, with 11 bases between the two germline ends. CDR3 DNA: TGTGCCAGCGACAGGTTGTATAGCAATCAGCCCCAGCATTTT. This encodes CASDRLYSNQPQHF.

This clonotype was seen a handful of times. The gene calls are TRBV20-1 and TRBJ2-7; no definite D call. CDR1 and CDR2 from the germline V gene are DFQATT and SNEGSKA (reference sequence). The ends were cut back, 6 bases at V and 7 bases at J, with 13 bases in the middle. The CDR3 runs to 11 residues. CDR3 amino acids: CSARTYVEQYF. CDR3 nucleotide sequence: TGCAGTGCCCGGACGTACGTTGAGCAGTACTTC.

This clonotype was seen ten or more times. The gene calls are TRBV5-1 and TRBJ1-5; D possibly corresponds to TRBD1 (5 bases). Germline loops: CDR1 SGHRS, CDR2 YFSETQ. Trimming stripped 0 bases from V and 3 bases from J, with 7 bases between. The CDR3 covers 14 residues. The CDR3 bases are TGCGCCAGCAGCTTGGGAGGGGCCAATCAGCCCCAGCATTTT. This codes for CASSLGGANQPQHF.

A few counts support this clonotype. This chain connects TRBV3-1 to TRBJ1-2; possibly TRBD1 for D (6 bases). Trimming left V 1 base short and J 3 bases short, with 6 bases between. The germline V gene has CDR1 LGHDT and CDR2 YNNKEL (reference sequence). There are 13 residues in the CDR3. The CDR3 protein is CASSQAGDYGYTF. CDR3 bases: TGTGCCAGCAGCCAAGCAGGGGACTATGGCTACACCTTC.

The chain uses TRBV15 and TRBJ2-1; D might be TRBD1 or TRBD2, each matching 5 bases. Trimming removed 6 bases at V and 5 bases at J, with 14 bases between. Germline CDR1 is LNHNV and CDR2 is YYDKDF (reference sequence). CDR3 length: 14 amino acids. The CDR3 nucleotides are TGTGCCACCAGTCAGGGCGGGTCAAACAATGAGCAGTTCTTC. Translating gives CATSQGGSNNEQFF.

This clonotype has ten or more counts. The J gene is TRBJ2-1, the V gene TRBV27; no clear D gene. The germline CDR1 and CDR2 sequences are MNHEY and SMNVEV (reference sequence). The V and J ends lost 2 bases and 2 bases respectively, with 7 bases between them. The CDR3 contains 14 residues. Written as DNA, the CDR3 is TGTGCCAGCAGTTTAATTGGGACCTACAATGAGCAGTTCTTC. This gives the protein CASSLIGTYNEQFF.

This clonotype was recorded a few times. The chain recombines TRBV6-2 or TRBV6-3 with TRBJ2-7; D remains unclear. CDR1 and CDR2 from the germline V gene are MNHEY and SVGEGT. Trimming removed 4 bases at V and 5 bases at J, with 6 bases between. The CDR3 is made up of 11 amino acids. The CDR3 DNA is TGTGCCAGCAGTTTTGATAACGAGCAGTACTTC. Translation: CASSFDNEQYF.

This sequence joins TRBV20-1 and TRBJ1-2, with TRBD1 identical over 7 bases. Germline V gene lookup returns CDR1 DFQATT and CDR2 SNEGSKA (reference sequence). The CDR3 contains 13 residues. J was trimmed by 2 bases and V by 4 bases; bases with no gene match: 4. The CDR3 sequence: CSAKRDRNYGYTF. In DNA form, the CDR3 reads TGCAGTGCTAAAAGGGACAGAAACTATGGCTACACCTTC.

In this sample, this clonotype turned up a few times. The chain employs TRBV11-2 and TRBJ2-1; D may be TRBD1 (5 bases). CDR3 length: 15 residues. V was clipped by 4 bases and J by 5 bases, with 15 bases between them. CDR1 and CDR2 (germline): SGHAT, FQNNGV. CDR3 region: CASSSIAVRDNEQFF. Here the CDR3 DNA reads TGTGCCAGCAGCTCCATTGCTGTCAGGGACAATGAGCAGTTCTTC.

The V gene is TRBV7-6, the J gene TRBJ2-1; 16 bases line up with TRBD2. The CDR3 sequence is 18 residues long. CDR1 and CDR2 from the germline V gene are SGHVS and FNYEAQ. Trimming removed 5 bases from V and 7 bases from J; junction bases left unmatched: 11. CDR3 DNA sequence: TGTGCCAGCAGCATCCCCGGGACTAGCGGGAGGGCCAAGAATGAGCAGTTCTTC. Its translation is CASSIPGTSGRAKNEQFF.

The CDR3: CASTGTEPGLAGVEQFF. The DNA for the CDR3 is TGTGCCAGCACCGGAACAGAGCCGGGACTAGCGGGAGTTGAGCAGTTCTTC. V usage is TRBV11-2 and J usage is TRBJ2-1, with 14 nucleotides matching TRBD2. Germline-derived CDR1 and CDR2 are SGHAT and FQNNGV. The CDR3 is 17 residues long. The V gene end was trimmed by 7 bases and the J gene end by 9 bases; junction bases not matched to a gene: 14.